Presented here are 3 T cell receptor beta chains from one specimen sequenced in a study of glioma-infiltrating T cells. Using RNA template, CDR3s of TCR alpha and beta were amplified with iRepertoire arm-PCR. Each CDR3 protein is one row after TCRdb ran MiXCR on the multiplex PCR reads. The sample consists of 45,000 or so distinct CDR3 sequences, 20% to 25% of them appearing once. What was sequenced was glioma tissue, nonneoplastic brain tissue, or PBMCs (not recorded which). These receptors came from a human donor with low-grade glioma or glioblastoma, undergoing nonglioma brain surgery, or in good health (not recorded which).

This clonotype was counted ten times or more. V usage is TRBV3-1 and J usage is TRBJ1-6, with TRBD1 identical over 11 bases. V gave up 6 bases and J gave up 9 bases; unmatched junction bases: 7. The CDR3 runs to 15 residues. CDR1 and CDR2 from the germline V gene are LGHDT and YNNKEL (reference sequence). The chain's CDR3 is CASRANGQGASPLHF. CDR3 coding DNA: TGTGCCAGCAGGGCAAATGGACAGGGGGCTTCACCCCTCCACTTT.

This clonotype was counted at least ten times. This chain links TRBV27 with TRBJ2-7, with 7 bases lining up with TRBD2. CDR3 size: 16 residues. Unmatched junction bases numbered 12, after V lost 3 bases and J lost 4 bases. Looked up from germline, CDR1 is MNHEY and CDR2 is SMNVEV (reference sequence). In DNA, the CDR3 is TGTGCCAGCAGTTTTTACCCCGGGACTACAGGATACGAGCAGTACTTC. Translating it yields CASSFYPGTTGYEQYF.

In the case of this clonotype: One end of the junction varies from germline; a read error may be responsible. The chain is built from TRBV6-2 or TRBV6-3 and TRBJ2-1, with unresolved D. The CDR3 length is 15 residues. Looked up from germline, CDR1 is MNHEY and CDR2 is SVGEGT. The CDR3 nucleotides read TGTGCCAGCAGTTACTCGGGAACTCAAAACAATAAGCAGTTCTTC. It translates to CASSYSGTQNNKQFF.